This entry describes one TCR beta chain. The antigen remains undetermined. This record comes from a study of breast tumors, draining lymph nodes, adjacent tissues. Broader study findings: The lymph node origin of tumor T cells was framed as consistent with a hypothesis, not demonstrated. Compared with lymph nodes, tumors were less diverse; compared with nontumor tissue, more.

The length of the CDR3 is 13 residues. V was trimmed by 2 bases and J by 11 bases, leaving 13 bases between them. Per germline, CDR1 SGHAT and CDR2 FQNNGV. TCRdb re-derived calls from the multiplex PCR reads in MiXCR, one entry per CDR3 protein. The table has approximately 180,000 distinct CDR3 sequences, roughly 35% seen once; the top ten hold over 3.5%. The lymph nodes were axillary draining lymph nodes from breast cancer patients. V and J are TRBV11-2 and TRBJ1-5; no definite D call. The sequence was collected from a female donor with breast cancer. Some clones in this sample may be carry-over from other donors' samples. Material: axillary lymph node tissue. CDR3 loop: CASSLLAGRTQHF. CDR3 nucleotide sequence: TGTGCCAGCAGCTTACTAGCGGGCAGGACCCAGCATTTT.